The source of this T cell receptor (beta chain) is a study of a mutant IDH1 vaccine in newly diagnosed glioma (dated by TCRdb to 2020 to 2022). For the wider study: Vaccination was initiated 4-6 weeks after radiotherapy alone, or concurrently with temozolomide cycles in the chemotherapy-containing groups. The roughly 33 treated patients were roughly 62% male and roughly 40% female, with a mean age of roughly 42 years. Before enrollment, most patients had been given radiochemotherapy with temozolomide as standard therapy, while the rest had received either radiotherapy alone or temozolomide alone. Visit V12 was the week-35 safety follow-up and visit V13 was the week-47 end of study. Peripheral blood was collected at six visits: V03 (baseline), V05, V07, V10, V12 and V13. For exploratory analyses, longitudinal TCRB deep sequencing was carried out in some 25 treated patients wherever samples were available. What the work shows at the level of the full study, not this receptor alone: The authors stated that sample limitations prevented analyses of patient blood samples from being reproduced. Across multiple MHC alleles, vaccine-induced immune responses were seen in approximately 93% of patients. Pseudoprogression appeared unrelated to alterations in the top peripheral T cell clonotypes detected by TCRB sequencing. Availability determined which PBMC samples were chosen for TCRB deep sequencing.

The time point label of this sample denotes: week 35, safety follow-up. A 20-mer mutant IDH1 peptide at 300 micrograms in Montanide made up each vaccine dose, which was injected subcutaneously together with topical imiquimod. Eight vaccinations were administered to patients in weeks 1, 3, 5, 7, 11, 15, 19 and 23, corresponding to visits V03 through V10. Newly diagnosed WHO grade 3 or 4 IDH1-mutant astrocytomas showing loss of nuclear ATRX were present in the donors. The samples were drawn from NOA16, a multicentre, single-arm, open-label phase I trial in Germany that tested a mutant IDH1 peptide vaccine in humans for the first time. Genomic DNA for TCRB sequencing was extracted from EDTA blood using the DNeasy Blood and Tissue Kit. The library was built by means of the immunoSEQ multiplex PCR assay. Rearranged TCR beta chain sequences were amplified with the hsTCRB Kit following the manufacturer's protocol. An Illumina MiSeq was used to sequence the TCRB libraries. In the paper's pipeline: Demultiplexing, trimming and gene mapping were performed with the kit vendor's proprietary platform. TCRdb took this table from immuneACCESS and kept in-frame rearrangements with V and J called. Such tables lack part of the clones; where checked against another copy, unresolved V genes explain under half of the gap, and the rest is unexplained. Clone size and V and J calls were adopted from that table, with D and trimming inferred from the DNA. The sample has roughly 25,000 clones on record, 70% to 90% of them singletons. The ten most abundant clones make up under 35% of the sample.

As for this clone: The antigen this receptor binds is unknown. The sample holds no much larger clone one base away, and base qualities are not on file.

Counted from cysteine to phenylalanine, this CDR3 has 15 amino acids. Left in the record is the CDR3 DNA by itself, 45 bases read in frame from the first base. The germline V gene (reference sequence) supplies CDR1 SEHNR and CDR2 FQNEAQ. Ends trimmed: V by 5 bases, J by 0 bases; bases unmatched to a gene: 4. The sequence was collected from a man between 25 and 39 years old with glioma. The input for sequencing was PBMCs, taken from a glioma patient whose treatment included an IDH1 peptide vaccine. The sequence joins TRBV7-9 to TRBJ1-5, with 7 junctional bases fitting TRBD1. The CDR3 sequence is CASSHGTDSNQPQHF. The DNA sequence follows: TGTGCCAGCAGCCACGGGACAGATAGCAATCAGCCCCAGCATTTT.